This note documents a single T cell receptor (beta chain) sequence. These data come from a study of radiotherapy plus CTLA-4 blockade in lung cancer. Some clones are missing from TCRdb's copy, which holds only in-frame ones; the method was immunoSEQ multiplex PCR. Counted here are 80,000 to 100,000 clones, more than 75% occurring once; the ten biggest clones make up around 3%. CTLA-4 blockade with ipilimumab, together with focal radiation, was given to patients with chemo-refractory metastatic non-small-cell lung cancer. Sequenced material: peripheral blood, taken from a patient treated with radiotherapy plus ipilimumab. The source of this sequence is a human donor with non-small cell lung cancer who had a partial response to radiotherapy plus ipilimumab.

This CDR3 is CASSGSGRAYEQYF. CDR3 DNA sequence: TGTGCCAGCAGCGGTAGCGGGAGGGCCTACGAGCAGTACTTC. The V gene is TRBV5-6, the J gene TRBJ2-7; the match to TRBD2 covers 11 bases. CDR1 is SGHDT and CDR2 is YYEEEE in the germline V gene. Germline trimming cut 4 bases from V and 2 bases from J; bases unmatched to any gene: 2. The CDR3 contains 14 residues.